This T cell receptor (beta chain) was identified during a study of T cell responses to AZD1222 COVID-19 vaccine. TCRdb keeps only in-frame clones here, not all; method: immunoSEQ multiplex PCR. Of about 120,000 clones in the sample, 85% to 90% were seen once. The CDR3 sequence is 16 residues long. The germline V gene has CDR1 SEHNR and CDR2 FQNEAQ (reference sequence). Trimming removed 5 bases at V and 1 base at J, with 17 bases between. The sequences come from peripheral blood, collected on day 0 of AZD1222 vaccination. The chain employs TRBV7-9 and TRBJ1-1; D is possibly TRBD1 (6 bases). The source of this sequence is an adult in good health. CDR3 coding DNA: TGTGCCAGCAGCCCTGAGGTCGGGACACCGAACACTGAAGCTTTCTTT. Translating it yields CASSPEVGTPNTEAFF.